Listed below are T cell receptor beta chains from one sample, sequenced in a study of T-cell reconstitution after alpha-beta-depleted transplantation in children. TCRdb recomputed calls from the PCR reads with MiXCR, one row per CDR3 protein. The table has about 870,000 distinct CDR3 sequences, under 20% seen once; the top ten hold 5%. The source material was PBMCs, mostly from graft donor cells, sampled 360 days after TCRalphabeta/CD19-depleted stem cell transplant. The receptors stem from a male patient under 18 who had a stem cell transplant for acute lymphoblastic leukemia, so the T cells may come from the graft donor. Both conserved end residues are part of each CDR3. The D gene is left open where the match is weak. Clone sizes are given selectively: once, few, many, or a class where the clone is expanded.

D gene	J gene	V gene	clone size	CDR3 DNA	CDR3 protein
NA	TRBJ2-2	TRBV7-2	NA	TGTGCCAGCTCCTACTGGGATGCCGGGGAGCTGTTTTTT	CASSYWDAGELFF
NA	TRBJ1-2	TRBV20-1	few	TGCAGTGCCCCGGCCTTGAAATGGTCGGGGGTAATCTATGGCTACACCTTC	CSAPALKWSGVIYGYTF
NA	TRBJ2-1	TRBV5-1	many	TGCGCCAGCGGTCGAAACAATGAGCAGTTCTTC	CASGRNNEQFF
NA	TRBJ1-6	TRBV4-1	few	TGCGCCAGCAGCCAAGATGCTTGGGGTGGGAATTCACCCCTCCACTTT	CASSQDAWGGNSPLHF
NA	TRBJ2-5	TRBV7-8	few	TGTGCCAGCAGCCATCTAAACGAAGAGACCCAGTACTTC	CASSHLNEETQYF
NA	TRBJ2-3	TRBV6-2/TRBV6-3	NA	TGTGCCAGCAGCCCGGGAACACACACAGATACGCAGTATTTT	CASSPGTHTDTQYF
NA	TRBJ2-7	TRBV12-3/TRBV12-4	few	TGTGCCAGCAGTTTCGAAGTCGATAAGCAGTACTTC	CASSFEVDKQYF
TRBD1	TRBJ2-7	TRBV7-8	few	TGTGCCAGCAGCTTACTAACGGCCCCGCTAACGACAGGGAAGGGGAGCGAGCAGTACTTC	CASSLLTAPLTTGKGSEQYF
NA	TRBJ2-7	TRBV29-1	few	TGCAGCGTTGGACATCGGCTAGCCTTCACCTACGAGCAGTACTTC	CSVGHRLAFTYEQYF
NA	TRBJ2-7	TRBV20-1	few	TGCAGTGTCAGAGGGCCGATGAACGAGCAGTACTTC	CSVRGPMNEQYF
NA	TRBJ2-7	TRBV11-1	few	TGTGCCAGCAGCTTAACAGGAGTCACGGCCAGGACTCACCCTACCTACGAGCAGTACTTC	CASSLTGVTARTHPTYEQYF
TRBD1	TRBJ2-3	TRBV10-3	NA	TGTGCCCTCAGTGACGACAGGGGCGGCCCAGATACGCAGTATTTT	CALSDDRGGPDTQYF
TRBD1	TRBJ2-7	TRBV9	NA	TGTGCCAGCAGCGGGGGACAGACCTACGAGCAGTACTTC	CASSGGQTYEQYF
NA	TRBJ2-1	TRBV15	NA	TGTGCCACCGGGCGCGGGCCCCCCTACAATGAGCAGTTCTTC	CATGRGPPYNEQFF
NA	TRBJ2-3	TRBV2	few	TGTGCCAGCAGTGAATTCGAGGGAGGTCCCACAGATACGCAGTATTTT	CASSEFEGGPTDTQYF
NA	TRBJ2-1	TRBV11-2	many	TGTGCCAGCAGCCAAAATGCCAGAGCGGGCAATGAGCAGTTCTTC	CASSQNARAGNEQFF
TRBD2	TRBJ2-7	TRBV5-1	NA	TGCGCCAGCAGCTTGACTCGGGGGACTAGCTATGAGCAGTACTTC	CASSLTRGTSYEQYF
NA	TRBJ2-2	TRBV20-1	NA	TGCAGTGCTAGATTGGGGGCTATCGGGGAGCTGTTTTTT	CSARLGAIGELFF
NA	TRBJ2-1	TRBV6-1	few	TGTGCCAGCACGACTAGTTTAGTCGGTGAGCAGTTCTTC	CASTTSLVGEQFF
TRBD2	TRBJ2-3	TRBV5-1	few	TGCGCCAGCAGCGATCTAGCGGGAGGGAGTACAGATACGCAGTATTTT	CASSDLAGGSTDTQYF
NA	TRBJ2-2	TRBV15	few	TGTGCCACCAGCTTAGTGGGACCTAGCACCGGGGAGCTGTTTTTT	CATSLVGPSTGELFF
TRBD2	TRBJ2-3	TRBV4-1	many	TGCGCCAGCAGCCAAGAAAGACTAGCGGGTCAGAATACGCAGTATTTT	CASSQERLAGQNTQYF
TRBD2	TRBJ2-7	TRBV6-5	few	TGTGCCAGCAGTTACTCGCCCGGGACTAGCGGGGACTACGAGCAGTACTTC	CASSYSPGTSGDYEQYF
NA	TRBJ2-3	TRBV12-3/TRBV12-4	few	TGTGCCAGCAGTTCCCCCGCATCAGATACGCAGTATTTT	CASSSPASDTQYF